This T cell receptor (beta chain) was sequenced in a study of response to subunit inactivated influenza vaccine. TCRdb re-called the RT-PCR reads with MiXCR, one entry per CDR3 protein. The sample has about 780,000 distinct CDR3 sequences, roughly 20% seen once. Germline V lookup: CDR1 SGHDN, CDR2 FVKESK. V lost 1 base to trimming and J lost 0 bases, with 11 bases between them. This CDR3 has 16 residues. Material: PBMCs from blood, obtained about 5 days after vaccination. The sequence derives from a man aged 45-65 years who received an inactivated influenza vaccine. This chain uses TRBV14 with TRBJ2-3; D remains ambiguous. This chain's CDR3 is CASSQGRRRSTDTQYF. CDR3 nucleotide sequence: TGTGCCAGCAGCCAAGGAAGGCGTAGAAGCACAGATACGCAGTATTTT.